This T cell receptor beta chain was sequenced for a study of identical twins' blood T cells. This CDR3 region has 15 residues. CDR1 is SGHAT and CDR2 is FQNNGV in the germline V gene. V shed 0 bases and J shed 3 bases, with 11 bases lying between them. TCRdb used MiXCR to reprocess the 5' RACE reads, holding one entry per CDR3 protein. The table records fewer than 450,000 distinct CDR3 sequences, 25% to 35% of them present only once. The clonotype was recovered from a woman aged 18-55 years in good health. The material sequenced was PBMCs. The J gene is TRBJ1-2, the V gene TRBV11-2, with a tentative D call TRBD1 (5 bases). The CDR3 DNA reads as TGTGCCAGCAGCTTAGAGGAGAGGGGCCACTATGGCTACACCTTC. Amino acids: CASSLEERGHYGYTF.